This T cell receptor (beta chain) was observed in a study of T cells in Graves' hyperthyroidism and ophthalmopathy. About the study: Peripheral blood specimens were obtained at initial diagnosis, prior to any treatment. Study results and limitations: Ophthalmopathy and stable hyperthyroidism were told apart by a 13 V-J model.

TCR beta CDR3 regions were amplified from RNA. A set of HTBI primers served as the primers for a first-round RT-PCR of the TCR CDR3. One entry per CDR3 protein results from TCRdb running MiXCR on the multiplex PCR reads. The table shows some 560,000 distinct CDR3 sequences, with more than 15% occurring only once. Patients aged 18 to 65 with hyperthyroidism were newly diagnosed, with duration under 2 months. This clonotype was recorded at least ten times. Its cognate antigen is unknown. CDR1 is SGHTA, CDR2 FQGNSA, per germline. The CDR3 covers 15 residues. Trimming took 1 base from V and 4 from J, leaving 11 bases between them.

The V gene is TRBV7-2, the J gene TRBJ2-1; no clear D. The sample comprised blood. The receptor comes from a woman aged 25 to 45 with Graves' hyperthyroidism. The CDR3 here is CASSLVATEYNEQFF. The CDR3 nucleotides read TGTGCCAGCAGCTTAGTAGCAACGGAATACAATGAGCAGTTCTTC.